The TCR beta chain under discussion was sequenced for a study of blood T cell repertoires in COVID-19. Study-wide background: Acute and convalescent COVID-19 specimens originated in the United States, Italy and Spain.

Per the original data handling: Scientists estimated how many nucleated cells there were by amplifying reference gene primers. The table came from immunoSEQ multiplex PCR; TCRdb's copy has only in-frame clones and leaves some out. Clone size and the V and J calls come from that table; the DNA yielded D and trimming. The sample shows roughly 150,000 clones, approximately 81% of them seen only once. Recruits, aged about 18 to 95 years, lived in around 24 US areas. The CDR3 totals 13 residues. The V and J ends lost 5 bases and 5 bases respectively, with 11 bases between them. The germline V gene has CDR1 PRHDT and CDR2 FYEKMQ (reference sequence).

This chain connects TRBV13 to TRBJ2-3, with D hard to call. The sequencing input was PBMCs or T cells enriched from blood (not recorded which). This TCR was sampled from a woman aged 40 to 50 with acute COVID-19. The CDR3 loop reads CASSLGVEDTQYF. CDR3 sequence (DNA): TGTGCCAGCAGCCTCGGAGTGGAAGATACGCAGTATTTT.